The 31 T cell receptor beta chains listed next were all sequenced from one sample in a study of shared T cell receptors in the human thymus. Sequencing used immunoSEQ multiplex PCR; TCRdb keeps in-frame clones, though not all of them. The data contain 640,000 or so clones, around 87% of them singletons. These data also featured in a second study, about human thymus T cells.

The sample taken for sequencing was thymocytes. The source is a boy under two years old with a congenital heart defect.

The table lists this clone with a few counts. The chain recombines TRBV4-3 with TRBJ2-7; 7 nucleotides line up with TRBD1. Germline loops: CDR1 LGHNA, CDR2 YSLEER. V shed 4 bases and J 1 base; nucleotides not matched to a gene: 13. There are 17 residues in the CDR3. The CDR3 sequence: CASSRDRARGGSYEQYF. The CDR3 nucleotides are TGCGCCAGCAGCCGAGACAGGGCCAGGGGTGGGTCCTACGAGCAGTACTTC.

This clone appeared a single time. This rearrangement joins TRBV5-6 to TRBJ2-7, with D tentatively TRBD1 (5 bases). This CDR3 is 16 amino acids long. Germline V gives CDR1 SGHDT, CDR2 YYEEEE. V was shortened by 2 bases and J by 2 bases, with 17 bases between the two germline ends. CDR3 sequence: CASSFQRGLGTYEQYF. DNA for the CDR3: TGTGCCAGCAGCTTTCAAAGGGGATTGGGGACCTACGAGCAGTACTTC.

This clone was picked up a small number of times. The rearrangement joins TRBV18 to TRBJ1-1; a weak D match, TRBD1 (5 bases). The V end was cut by 3 bases, the J end by 0 bases, with 14 bases between. This CDR3 spans 16 amino acids. Germline assignment: CDR1 KGHSH and CDR2 LQKENI. CDR3 protein: CASSPWQGSMNTEAFF. DNA for the CDR3: TGTGCCAGCTCACCGTGGCAGGGTAGTATGAACACTGAAGCTTTCTTT.

V is TRBV15 and J is TRBJ1-2; 9 bases align to TRBD1. This CDR3 has 14 amino acids. The ends lost 2 bases at V and 8 bases at J; junction bases unmatched: 6. In germline, CDR1 is LNHNV, CDR2 YYDKDF (reference sequence). CDR3 in amino acids: CATSRKDRGGGYTF. Written as DNA, the CDR3 is TGTGCCACCAGCAGAAAGGACAGGGGAGGGGGCTACACCTTC.

The V gene is TRBV28, the J gene TRBJ1-4, with 8 bases that match TRBD1. With V trimmed by 8 bases and J by 3 bases, 5 bases remained unmatched. The CDR3 is 14 residues long. CDR1 and CDR2 from the germline V gene are MDHEN and SYDVKM. The CDR3 region is CASGTTGANEKLFF. The CDR3 DNA sequence: TGTGCCAGCGGTACGACAGGGGCTAATGAAAAACTGTTTTTT.

The chain carries TRBV5-1 and TRBJ2-7, with D tentatively TRBD1 (6 bases). Trimming took off 3 bases at V and 0 bases at J, with 7 bases between the two ends. Germline values: CDR1 SGHRS, CDR2 YFSETQ. The CDR3 is 13 amino acids. CDR3 DNA sequence: TGCGCCAGCAGCTCCAGGGGCTCCTACGAGCAGTACTTC. It encodes CASSSRGSYEQYF.

The table lists this clone with a few counts. CDR3 loop: CASGLAKTSGGESYNEQFF. The CDR3 bases are TGTGCTAGTGGTTTGGCGAAGACTAGCGGGGGAGAATCCTACAATGAGCAGTTCTTC. V gene TRBV12-5 combines with J gene TRBJ2-1, with 12 nucleotides matching TRBD2. The germline V gene has CDR1 LGHNT and CDR2 FRNRAP. This CDR3 comprises 19 residues. The trim removed 1 base at V and 1 base at J, leaving 8 bases unmatched.

This clone was observed once. V usage is TRBV28 and J usage is TRBJ1-5; TRBD1 might be the D (6 bases). The V gene lost 5 bases and the J gene lost 4 bases, with 18 bases spanning the gap. CDR1 and CDR2 (germline): MDHEN, SYDVKM. The CDR3 sequence is 16 residues long. As DNA, the CDR3 is TGTGCCAGCAGTCAACTAACTAGACAGGTGAATCAGCCCCAGCATTTT. It specifies CASSQLTRQVNQPQHF.

The rearrangement uses TRBV7-8 and TRBJ2-1; 10 nucleotides line up with TRBD2. This CDR3 is built from 15 residues. The junction had 7 bases not matched to a gene; V was cut back by 5 bases and J by 6 bases. Germline CDR1 is SGHVS and CDR2 is FQNEAQ. The CDR3 sequence is CASSGGTSALNEQFF. The CDR3 coding sequence is TGTGCCAGCAGCGGCGGGACTAGCGCCCTCAATGAGCAGTTCTTC. Full variable domain (missing parts from reference TRBV7-8 and TRBJ2-1): GAGVSQSPRYKVAKRGQDVALRCDPISGHVSLFWYQQALGQGPEFLTYFQNEAQLDKSGLPSDRFFAERPEGSVSTLKIQRTQQEDSAVYLCASSGGTSALNEQFFGPGTRLTVL.

The chain has TRBV11-2 and TRBJ2-7, with a tentative D call TRBD1 (5 bases). The CDR3 extends over 16 amino acids. The germline V gene encodes CDR1 SGHAT and CDR2 FQNNGV. V gave up 5 bases and J gave up 3 bases, with 20 bases separating them. Here the CDR3 DNA reads TGTGCCAGCAGCCCCCCGTTTCAGGGCAGGGACTACGAGCAGTACTTC. It encodes CASSPPFQGRDYEQYF.

This clone was detected once. CDR3 region: CASSIVSRGGSTGELFF. The DNA for the CDR3 is TGTGCCAGTAGTATAGTAAGCCGAGGAGGGAGCACCGGGGAGCTGTTTTTT. This chain connects TRBV19 to TRBJ2-2; D perhaps matches TRBD2 (6 bases). The length of the CDR3 is 17 residues. Trimming removed 1 base from V and 4 bases from J, with 16 bases in between. Per the germline V gene, CDR1 is LNHDA and CDR2 is SQIVND (reference sequence).

The chain combines TRBV2 with TRBJ1-2; D is unclear. The CDR3 contains 20 residues. V lost 2 bases to trimming and J lost 1 base, with 26 bases between them. The germline CDR1 and CDR2 sequences are SNHLY and FYNNEI. CDR3: CASSELQLENRSAFNYGYTF. CDR3 coding DNA: TGTGCCAGCAGTGAACTCCAGCTGGAGAATCGATCGGCGTTTAACTATGGCTACACCTTC.

The genes are TRBV5-6 and TRBJ2-1; 7 bases agree with TRBD2. CDR1 SGHDT and CDR2 YYEEEE come from the germline V gene. V lost 6 bases and J lost 7; bases outside the gene matches: 10. The CDR3 sequence is 14 residues long. The CDR3 nucleotides read TGTGCCAGCACGAGCGGGGCTACAGATAATGAGCAGTTCTTC. As protein: CASTSGATDNEQFF.

This rearrangement joins TRBV11-2 to TRBJ2-3, with D possibly matching TRBD1 (6 bases). Trimming pared 3 bases from V and 3 bases from J, leaving 25 bases between. Germline CDR1 and CDR2: SGHAT and FQNNGV. CDR3 length: 19 residues. The CDR3 sequence: CASSFEGVTIGYGTDTQYF. The CDR3 bases are TGTGCCAGCAGCTTCGAGGGGGTGACTATCGGTTATGGGACAGATACGCAGTATTTT.

The gene calls are TRBV4-3 and TRBJ1-1; D is uncertain. Trimming took off 1 base at V and 3 bases at J, with 9 bases between the two ends. CDR3 length equals 14 residues. Looked up from germline, CDR1 is LGHNA and CDR2 is YSLEER. The CDR3 loop reads CASSQVFGDTEAFF. DNA for the CDR3: TGCGCCAGCAGCCAAGTTTTCGGTGACACTGAAGCTTTCTTT.

V gene TRBV28 combines with J gene TRBJ1-5; tentative D call: TRBD1 (5 bases). The CDR3 loop spans 12 amino acids. Trimming took off 10 bases at V and 0 bases at J, with 7 bases between the two ends. Per germline, CDR1 MDHEN and CDR2 SYDVKM. CDR3 in amino acids: CATGGSNQPQHF. The CDR3, as DNA: TGTGCCACCGGGGGTAGCAATCAGCCCCAGCATTTT.

The chain is built from TRBV30 and TRBJ2-1; 10 positions agree with TRBD2. Trimming took 2 bases from V and 1 from J; bases not matched to a gene: 5. The germline V gene has CDR1 GTSNPN and CDR2 SVGIG (reference sequence). There are 16 residues in the CDR3. CDR3: CAWSSKAGGSYNEQFF. The CDR3 DNA reads as TGTGCCTGGAGTTCCAAAGCGGGGGGGTCCTACAATGAGCAGTTCTTC.

CDR3 residues: CASSLDPDRGTGNTIYF. The CDR3 nucleotides read TGCGCCAGCAGCTTGGACCCAGACAGGGGCACTGGAAACACCATATATTTT. J is TRBJ1-3 and V is TRBV5-1; TRBD1 agrees at 8 bases. There are 17 residues in the CDR3. V was clipped by 0 bases and J by 2 bases; unmatched bases: 7. CDR1 and CDR2 (germline): SGHRS, YFSETQ. Drawing the rest from reference TRBV5-1 and TRBJ1-3, the complete variable domain is KAGVTQTPRYLIKTRGQQVTLSCSPISGHRSVSWYQQTPGQGLQFLFEYFSETQRNKGNFPGRFSGRQFSNSRSEMNVSTLELGDSALYLCASSLDPDRGTGNTIYFGEGSWLTVV.

This sequence joins TRBV5-1 and TRBJ2-7, with TRBD2 as a possible D gene (5 bases). From germline, CDR1 is SGHRS and CDR2 YFSETQ. This CDR3 contains 17 residues. Deletions cut 3 bases from V and 2 bases from J, with 21 bases between. Here the CDR3 reads CASSSNGVGHPPYEQYF. In DNA, the CDR3 is TGCGCCAGCAGCTCCAACGGGGTGGGCCACCCCCCCTACGAGCAGTACTTC.

The chain recombines TRBV30 with TRBJ2-7, with 8 bases matching TRBD2. This CDR3 comprises 14 residues. The V segment lost 4 bases and the J segment 2 bases; nucleotides outside the gene matches: 7. Germline values: CDR1 GTSNPN, CDR2 SVGIG (reference sequence). This CDR3 is CAWTPSGSPYEQYF. In DNA, the CDR3 is TGTGCCTGGACTCCTAGCGGGTCCCCCTACGAGCAGTACTTC.

The chain is built from TRBV15 and TRBJ2-3, with TRBD2 as a possible D gene (5 bases). Trimming cost V 5 bases and J 0 bases, with 21 bases left between them. Germline-derived CDR1 and CDR2 are LNHNV and YYDKDF (reference sequence). The CDR3 consists of 18 residues. The CDR3 protein is CATSARDPTVLSTDTQYF. Here the CDR3 DNA reads TGTGCCACCAGCGCTCGGGATCCTACCGTCCTTAGCACAGATACGCAGTATTTT.

CDR3 bases: TGCGCCAGCAGCTTGACTTCTTCGGCGCGGAGCACAGATACGCAGTATTTT. Its translation is CASSLTSSARSTDTQYF. The rearrangement links TRBV5-1 to TRBJ2-3; D is unresolved. CDR1 is SGHRS, CDR2 YFSETQ, per germline. The CDR3 sequence is 17 residues long. Trimming cost V 1 base and J 0 bases, with 15 bases left between them.

The rearrangement links TRBV15 to TRBJ1-5; D is unclear. Germline CDR1 reads LNHNV; CDR2 reads YYDKDF (reference sequence). Between the trimmed V and J ends, which lost 0 bases and 0 bases, there was a span of 9 bases. This CDR3 has 16 amino acids. The CDR3, as DNA: TGTGCCACCAGCAGAGATGGAGAAAATAGCAATCAGCCCCAGCATTTT. The encoded protein is CATSRDGENSNQPQHF.

This chain joins TRBV12-5 and TRBJ2-4, with 7 bases matching TRBD1. The V gene end was trimmed by 6 bases and the J gene end by 9 bases; junction bases not matched to a gene: 8. Germline loops: CDR1 LGHNT, CDR2 FRNRAP. There are 13 residues in the CDR3. The chain's CDR3 is CASGQANRGIQYF. The CDR3 nucleotides are TGTGCTAGTGGGCAGGCCAACAGGGGCATTCAGTACTTC.

The rearrangement links TRBV5-6 to TRBJ1-6; D is unclear. The CDR3 has 14 residues. Germline V lookup: CDR1 SGHDT, CDR2 YYEEEE. The germline V and J ends were trimmed by 5 bases and 7 bases, with 13 bases remaining between them. The chain's CDR3 is CASRLTRLNSPLHF. As DNA, the CDR3 is TGTGCCAGCAGGCTGACCAGGCTAAATTCACCCCTCCACTTT.

V is TRBV5-5 and J is TRBJ1-1; D is perhaps TRBD1 (6 bases). Per germline, CDR1 SGHKS and CDR2 YYEKEE (reference sequence). The CDR3 is 15 amino acids. V lost 0 bases and J lost 4, with 13 bases in between. CDR3 loop: CASSLALGALTEAFF. The DNA for the CDR3 is TGTGCCAGCAGCTTGGCCCTGGGGGCTCTCACTGAAGCTTTCTTT.

This clone was counted once. The V and J genes are TRBV15 and TRBJ2-7; 7 nucleotides match TRBD1. Trimming at V came to 0 bases and at J to 3 bases, leaving 8 bases not matched to a gene. The V gene's germline CDR1 is LNHNV and CDR2 YYDKDF (reference sequence). The CDR3 has 16 amino acids. The CDR3 DNA reads as TGTGCCACCAGCAGAGATGGCACCGACAGGGACTACGAGCAGTACTTC. It translates to CATSRDGTDRDYEQYF.

A few counts support this clone. The chain uses TRBV5-6 and TRBJ2-3; D may be TRBD2 (5 bases). The CDR3 has 14 amino acids. The V and J ends lost 5 bases and 0 bases respectively, with 10 bases between them. CDR1 is SGHDT and CDR2 is YYEEEE in the germline V gene. DNA for the CDR3: TGTGCCAGCAGGGCGGGCCCCAGCACAGATACGCAGTATTTT. Protein product: CASRAGPSTDTQYF.

This clone was counted once. The rearrangement joins TRBV5-1 to TRBJ2-7, with D perhaps TRBD2 (6 bases). The V end was cut by 3 bases, the J end by 6 bases, with 10 bases between. CDR3 length: 12 amino acids. The germline V gene has CDR1 SGHRS and CDR2 YFSETQ. CDR3 nucleotides: TGCGCCAGCAGCTCCGGACTAACCGAGCAGTACTTC. Translating gives CASSSGLTEQYF.

The chain carries TRBV10-3 and TRBJ2-5, with D possibly matching TRBD2 (6 bases). The CDR3 contains 13 residues. Germline assignment: CDR1 ENHRY and CDR2 SYGVKD. V lost 7 bases and J 3 bases, leaving 12 bases between the germline ends. CDR3 in DNA: TGTGCCATCATGGAGGGAGAAAAAGAGACCCAGTACTTC. As protein: CAIMEGEKETQYF.

The chain has TRBV15 and TRBJ2-5, with TRBD2 identical over 14 bases. This CDR3 is built from 19 residues. The germline gives CDR1 LNHNV, CDR2 YYDKDF (reference sequence). J was trimmed by 4 bases and V by 0 bases; bases with no gene match: 10. The CDR3 DNA reads as TGTGCCACCAGCAGAGATTGGAGGACTAGCGGGGGGATCCGAGAGACCCAGTACTTC. Translation gives CATSRDWRTSGGIRETQYF.